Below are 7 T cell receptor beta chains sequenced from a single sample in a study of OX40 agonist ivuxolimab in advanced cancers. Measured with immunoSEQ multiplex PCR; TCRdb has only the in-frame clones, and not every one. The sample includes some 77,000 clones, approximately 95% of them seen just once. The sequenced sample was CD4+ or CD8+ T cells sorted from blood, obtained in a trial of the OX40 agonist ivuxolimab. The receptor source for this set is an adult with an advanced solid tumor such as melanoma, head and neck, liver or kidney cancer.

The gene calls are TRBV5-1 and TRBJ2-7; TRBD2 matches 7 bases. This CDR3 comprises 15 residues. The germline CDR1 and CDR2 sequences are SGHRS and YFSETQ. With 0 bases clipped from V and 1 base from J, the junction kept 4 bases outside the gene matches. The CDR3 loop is CASSLAGGLSYEQYF. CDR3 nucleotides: TGCGCCAGCAGCTTGGCCGGGGGGTTGTCCTACGAGCAGTACTTC.

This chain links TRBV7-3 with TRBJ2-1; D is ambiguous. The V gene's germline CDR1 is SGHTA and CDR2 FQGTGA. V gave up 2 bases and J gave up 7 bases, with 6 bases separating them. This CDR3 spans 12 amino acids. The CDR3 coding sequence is TGTGCCAGCAGCTTAGCGAAAAATGAGCAGTTCTTC. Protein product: CASSLAKNEQFF.

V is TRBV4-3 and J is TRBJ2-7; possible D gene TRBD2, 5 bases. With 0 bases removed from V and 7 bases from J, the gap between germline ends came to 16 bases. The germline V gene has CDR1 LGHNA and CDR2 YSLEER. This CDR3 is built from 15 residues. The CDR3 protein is CASSQEGLAGAEQYF. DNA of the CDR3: TGCGCCAGCAGCCAAGAAGGGCTAGCCGGCGCAGAGCAGTACTTC.

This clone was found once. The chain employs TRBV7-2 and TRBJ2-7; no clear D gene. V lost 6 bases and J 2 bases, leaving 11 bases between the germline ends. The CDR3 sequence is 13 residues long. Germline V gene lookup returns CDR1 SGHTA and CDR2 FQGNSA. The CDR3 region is CASSYSGTYEQYF. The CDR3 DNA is TGTGCCAGCAGTTACTCTGGGACCTACGAGCAGTACTTC.

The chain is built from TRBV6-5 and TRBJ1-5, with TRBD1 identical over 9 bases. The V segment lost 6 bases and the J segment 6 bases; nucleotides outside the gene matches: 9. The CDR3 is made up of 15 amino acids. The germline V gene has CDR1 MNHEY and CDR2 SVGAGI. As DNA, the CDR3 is TGTGCCAGCAGCCGGGGACAGGGCTACGGTCAGCCCCAGCATTTT. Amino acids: CASSRGQGYGQPQHF.

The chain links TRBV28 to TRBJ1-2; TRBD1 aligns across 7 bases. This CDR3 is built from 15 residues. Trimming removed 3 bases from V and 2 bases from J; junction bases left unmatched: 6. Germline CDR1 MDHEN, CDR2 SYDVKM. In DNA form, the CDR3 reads TGTGCCAGCAGTTTCGGCAGGGGGGGAAACTATGGCTACACCTTC. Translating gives CASSFGRGGNYGYTF.

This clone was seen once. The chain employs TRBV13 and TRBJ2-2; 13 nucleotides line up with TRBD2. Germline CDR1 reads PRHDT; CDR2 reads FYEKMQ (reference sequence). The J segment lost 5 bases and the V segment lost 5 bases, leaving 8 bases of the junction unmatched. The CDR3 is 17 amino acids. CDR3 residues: CASSRTSGGRRTGELFF. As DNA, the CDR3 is TGTGCCAGCAGCAGGACTAGCGGGGGCCGGAGGACCGGGGAGCTGTTTTTT.